This T cell receptor (beta chain) was captured in a study of human T cells and chemical hapten exposure. TCRdb re-analysed the RACE reads in MiXCR, keeping a single row per CDR3 protein. The repertoire holds 180,000 or so distinct CDR3 sequences, with approximately 20% as singletons. The CDR3 runs 14 residues. CDR1 and CDR2 (germline): DFQATT, SNEGSKA (reference sequence). The germline V and J ends were trimmed by 6 bases and 3 bases, with 14 bases remaining between them. This clonotype has a handful of counts. The antigen is undetermined. Study observations and caveats: Against controls, expanded TCRs gave rise to significantly more large CDR3 similarity clusters. There was a positive correlation between PT1 expanded TCR counts and patch test score.

Noted time point: patch test 1, 2 weeks after DPC sensitization. Specified treatment: therapeutic diphenylcyclopropenone sensitization with weekly scalp DPC. At every patch-test visit, blood was drawn before the patch test was applied. The source was whole blood, collected in connection with sensitization to the hapten diphenylcyclopropenone (DPC). The V call is TRBV20-1, the J call TRBJ2-2, with no clear D. This sequence originates from a woman aged 50 to 60 with alopecia areata. Some clones in this sample may be carry-over from other donors' samples. CDR3 DNA: TGCAGTGCCGTTACCCGGCTCGACACCGGGGAGCTGTTTTTT. Its translation is CSAVTRLDTGELFF.